These 14 T cell receptor beta chains were all obtained from the same sample, sequenced in a study of CD8+CD57+ T cells in acquired aplastic anemia. Genomic DNA was employed as the template in profiling TCR beta VDJ and CDR3. Using its own MiXCR run on the reads, TCRdb lists one record per CDR3 protein. The table shows hundreds of thousands of distinct CDR3 sequences, with around 30% occurring only once. CD8+CD57+ cell expansion had been shown by flow cytometry in patients chosen for sequencing. The sample was sorted CD4+, CD8+, or CD8+CD57+ T cells (not recorded which) from PBMCs. Every receptor here comes from a human donor with aplastic anemia.

V gene TRBV19 combines with J gene TRBJ1-5, with D perhaps TRBD1 (6 bases). From germline, CDR1 is LNHDA and CDR2 SQIVND (reference sequence). CDR3 size: 17 residues. V gave up 4 bases and J gave up 4 bases, with 20 bases separating them. In DNA, the CDR3 is TGTGCCAGTAGTACGCCACTCCCGGGGGCGCGTAATCAGCCCCAGCATTTT. It codes for CASSTPLPGARNQPQHF.

In its sample, this clonotype was seen many times. The genes are TRBV10-2 and TRBJ2-7; 7 bases are shared with TRBD1. The CDR3 is 13 amino acids. V gave up 8 bases and J gave up 5 bases; unmatched junction bases: 9. Germline CDR1 and CDR2: WSHSY and SAAADI. The CDR3 DNA sequence: TGCGCCAGCTCCTCGGACAGGAGCAACGAGCAGTACTTC. Protein sequence: CASSSDRSNEQYF.

This clonotype has a count of ten or more. The chain has TRBV4-3 and TRBJ1-5; the D is unclear. This CDR3 is built from 14 residues. V lost 1 base, J lost 4 bases, and 8 bases lay in between. In germline, CDR1 is LGHNA, CDR2 YSLEER. The CDR3 sequence: CASSQVTVNQPQHF. CDR3 DNA sequence: TGCGCCAGCAGCCAAGTCACCGTAAATCAGCCCCAGCATTTT.

This clonotype was counted a few times. The chain joins TRBV28 to TRBJ1-5; D is uncertain. Germline loops: CDR1 MDHEN, CDR2 SYDVKM. Trimming removed 1 base at V and 0 bases at J, with 7 bases between. This CDR3 comprises 15 residues. CDR3 protein: CASSLFGDSNQPQHF. CDR3 sequence (DNA): TGTGCCAGCAGTTTATTCGGGGATAGCAATCAGCCCCAGCATTTT.

The chain links TRBV25-1 to TRBJ1-5; TRBD1 agrees at 8 bases. Germline V gene sequence: CDR1 MGHDK, CDR2 SYGVNS. V shed 9 bases and J 4 bases; nucleotides not matched to a gene: 2. CDR3 length: 12 amino acids. This chain's CDR3 is CARRTGNQPQHF. DNA for the CDR3: TGTGCCAGGAGGACAGGGAATCAGCCCCAGCATTTT.

This clonotype was seen repeatedly, ten times or more. The rearrangement links TRBV19 to TRBJ1-1; D not resolved. Per the germline V gene, CDR1 is LNHDA and CDR2 is SQIVND (reference sequence). V was shortened by 7 bases and J by 0 bases, with 9 bases between the two germline ends. The CDR3 has 13 amino acids. CDR3 in amino acids: CASKLQLNTEAFF. The CDR3 bases are TGTGCCAGTAAGTTACAATTGAACACTGAAGCTTTCTTT. Looking up the rest from reference TRBV19 and TRBJ1-1 gives the full variable domain: DGGITQSPKYLFRKEGQNVTLSCEQNLNHDAMYWYRQDPGQGLRLIYYSQIVNDFQKGDIAEGYSVSREKKESFPLTVTSAQKNPTAFYLCASKLQLNTEAFFGQGTRLTVV.

This clonotype was seen only a few times. The chain joins TRBV2 to TRBJ1-5; TRBD1 agrees at 9 bases. This CDR3 region has 15 residues. The V gene end was trimmed by 6 bases and the J gene end by 0 bases; junction bases not matched to a gene: 3. From germline, CDR1 is SNHLY and CDR2 FYNNEI. CDR3 sequence: CASSTGGLSNQPQHF. The CDR3 DNA is TGTGCCAGCAGCACAGGGGGCCTTAGCAATCAGCCCCAGCATTTT.

Of note for this clonotype: A read error may be the cause here, since a much bigger clone is one base away. The J gene is TRBJ2-7, the V gene TRBV2; D may match TRBD1 or TRBD2 (5 bases each). Between the trimmed V and J ends, which lost 7 bases and 3 bases, there was a span of 16 bases. The CDR3 spans 14 residues. In germline, CDR1 is SNHLY, CDR2 FYNNEI. CDR3 amino acids: CASTDGADIYEQYF. The CDR3 region has the DNA TGTGCCAGCACCGACGGGGCGGATATCTACGAGCAGTACTTC.

V and J are TRBV27 and TRBJ2-7, with D perhaps TRBD1 or TRBD2 (6 bases each). The V gene lost 6 bases and the J gene lost 3 bases, with 15 bases spanning the gap. The length of the CDR3 is 14 residues. Germline CDR1 MNHEY, CDR2 SMNVEV (reference sequence). The CDR3 protein is CASSRTGANYEQYF. CDR3 bases: TGTGCCAGCAGCCGCACGGGGGCGAACTACGAGCAGTACTTC.

The chain recombines TRBV19 with TRBJ2-5; TRBD2 is a possible D gene (6 bases). V shed 2 bases and J shed 4 bases, with 11 bases lying between them. Germline CDR1 LNHDA, CDR2 SQIVND (reference sequence). This CDR3 spans 14 amino acids. In DNA form, the CDR3 reads TGTGCCAGTAGTATATTTGGGCGGGGAGAGACCCAGTACTTC. This sequence encodes CASSIFGRGETQYF.

In this sample, this clonotype turned up a few times. A much larger clonotype is one base distant, so this may be a read error. This chain uses TRBV19 with TRBJ1-2; D ambiguous. V was pared by 3 bases and J by 4 bases, with 15 bases between. The CDR3 is 15 amino acids. Germline-derived CDR1 and CDR2 are LNHDA and SQIVND (reference sequence). CDR3 nucleotides: TGTGCCAGTAGTATCCCTGGACGGATAAGCTATGGCTACACCTTC. Amino acids: CASSIPGRISYGYTF.

This clonotype was detected once. Compared with germline, one end of the junction differs, possibly owing to a read error. The chain joins TRBV7-8 to TRBJ1-5, with 7 bases lining up with TRBD1. Looked up from germline, CDR1 is SGHVS and CDR2 is FQNEAQ. The CDR3 contains 14 residues. The CDR3 is CTSSVGQVNQPQHF. CDR3 in DNA: TGTACCAGCAGCGTAGGACAGGTAAATCAGCCCCAGCATTTT.

This clonotype has ten or more counts. The rearrangement links TRBV12-3 or TRBV12-4 to TRBJ2-3, with D hard to call. Trimming took off 7 bases at V and 2 bases at J, with 4 bases between the two ends. This CDR3 has 11 residues. CDR3 residues: CASTDTDTQYF. The CDR3 DNA follows: TGTGCCAGCACCGACACAGATACGCAGTATTTT.

This clonotype came up many times. The chain links TRBV20-1 to TRBJ2-1; the D is unclear. CDR3 length: 11 amino acids. Germline V gene data show CDR1 as DFQATT and CDR2 as SNEGSKA (reference sequence). Between the trimmed V and J ends, which lost 5 bases and 5 bases, there was a span of 7 bases. The CDR3 DNA sequence: TGCAGTGCTCACGGTGACAATGAGCAGTTCTTC. Translated, it gives CSAHGDNEQFF.